This T cell receptor (beta chain) was retrieved from a study of cytotoxic CD8 clonotypes in ibrutinib-treated CLL. The wider study: Investigators reported 25 or so partial and 2 complete responses; after median around 63 months, 14 patients remained remitted and roughly 12 progressed.

The V end was cut by 4 bases, the J end by 3 bases, with 13 bases between. The CDR3 sequence is 14 residues long. The germline V gene has CDR1 SGHRS and CDR2 YFSETQ. Libraries were prepared by immunoSEQ multiplex PCR; TCRdb keeps only in-frame clonotypes and omits some of them. The table records about 45,000 clones, 60% to 75% of them present only once. This clone came up a few times. The chain is built from TRBV5-1 and TRBJ1-1; D is unclear. Sequenced here: PBMCs, sampled after 12 months of ibrutinib treatment. This TCR came from a human donor with chronic lymphocytic leukemia. CDR3 loop: CASSGLLSDTEAFF. CDR3 coding DNA: TGCGCCAGCAGCGGACTGCTATCGGACACTGAAGCTTTCTTT.